The 8 T cell receptor beta chains listed next were all sequenced from one sample in a study of CD8+CD57+ T cells in acquired aplastic anemia. Profiles of TCR beta VDJ and CDR3 were generated from a genomic DNA template. TCRdb redid the calling of the reads with MiXCR, one entry per CDR3 protein. The sample lists around 180,000 distinct CDR3 sequences; approximately 48% were seen once. Those patients picked for sequencing had displayed CD8+CD57+ cell expansion on flow cytometry. Sequenced sample: sorted CD4+, CD8+, or CD8+CD57+ T cells (not recorded which) from PBMCs. These receptors came from a human donor with aplastic anemia.

The V gene is TRBV7-9, the J gene TRBJ1-2, with TRBD1 matching over 7 bases. The length of the CDR3 is 13 residues. V gave up 10 bases and J gave up 0 bases; unmatched junction bases: 5. CDR1 is SEHNR and CDR2 is FQNEAQ in the germline V gene (reference sequence). The CDR3 DNA reads TGTGCCACCACGGGACAGCCTAACTATGGCTACACCTTC. As protein: CATTGQPNYGYTF.

Notes on this clonotype: A much larger clone is a single base away; this may be a read error. The V gene is TRBV24-1, the J gene TRBJ2-7; 9 bases agree with TRBD2. This CDR3 has 16 amino acids. CDR1 and CDR2 from the germline V gene are KGHDR and SFDVKD. V lost 6 bases to trimming and J lost 1 base; unmatched junction nucleotides: 9. The CDR3 is CATSYSMAGGSYEQYF. The DNA of the CDR3 is TGTGCCACCAGTTACTCGATGGCGGGGGGGTCCTACGAGCAGTACTTC.

As concerns this clonotype: The germline gene is not matched at one end of the junction; a read error may be the cause. This chain uses TRBV12-3 or TRBV12-4 with TRBJ2-3; TRBD1 is a possible D gene (5 bases). This CDR3 comprises 16 residues. CDR3 region: CASSLGASRVTGTQYF. The CDR3 region has the DNA TGTGCCAGCAGTTTAGGAGCCAGTAGGGTAACAGGTACGCAGTATTTT.

Remarks on this clonotype: This may come from a read error, since a much larger clone is one base off. The CDR3 region is CASNPYAGEQFF. The DNA for the CDR3 is TGCGCCAGCAACCCGTACGCCGGGGAGCAGTTCTTC. The rearrangement joins TRBV5-1 to TRBJ2-1; unclear D gene. Per the germline V gene, CDR1 is SGHRS and CDR2 is YFSETQ. V lost 6 bases, J lost 10 bases, and 14 bases lay in between. The CDR3 has 12 amino acids.

The rearrangement joins TRBV2 to TRBJ1-2; TRBD1 aligns across 10 bases. This CDR3 region has 16 residues. From germline, CDR1 is SNHLY and CDR2 FYNNEI. With V trimmed by 3 bases and J by 7 bases, 11 bases remained unmatched. DNA of the CDR3: TGTGCCAGCAGTGACGTGAGTGGGACAGGGGCGATTGGCTACACCTTC. It is translated as CASSDVSGTGAIGYTF.

The J gene is TRBJ2-2, the V gene TRBV6-2 or TRBV6-3, with D possibly called TRBD1 or TRBD2 (5 bases each). Per the germline V gene, CDR1 is MNHEY and CDR2 is SVGEGT. This CDR3 is 16 amino acids long. Trimming took off 4 bases at V and 5 bases at J, with 17 bases between the two ends. The CDR3 region has the DNA TGTGCCAGCAGTTCGTTCGGACGGGGCAAGACCGGGGAGCTGTTTTTT. Protein sequence: CASSSFGRGKTGELFF.

CDR3 in amino acids: CATSGSRVAGELFF. Here the CDR3 DNA reads TGTGCCACCAGTGGTTCTAGGGTGGCCGGGGAGCTGTTTTTT. J is TRBJ2-2 and V is TRBV24-1; D is uncertain. The CDR3 is 14 residues long. Germline V lookup: CDR1 KGHDR, CDR2 SFDVKD. The V end lost 5 bases, the J end lost 6 bases, and 12 bases lay between the germline ends.

The V gene is TRBV5-4, the J gene TRBJ1-6; no reliable D call. Trimming pared 7 bases from V and 7 bases from J, leaving 15 bases between. Germline V gene sequence: CDR1 SGHNT, CDR2 YYREEE (reference sequence). The CDR3 has 14 amino acids. The CDR3 loop is CASEGPDGNSPLHF. The DNA of the CDR3 is TGTGCCAGCGAGGGCCCCGACGGAAATTCACCCCTCCACTTT.